Presented here are 23 T cell receptor beta chains from one specimen sequenced in a study of T cells expressing NK-cell markers. TCRdb re-called the 5' RACE reads and gives one entry per CDR3 protein, without DNA. Its table records 300,000 to 500,000 distinct CDR3 sequences. Source material: blood T cells: a sorted CD56 or NKG2C T cell subset, CD4+ or CD8+ T cells, or bulk PBMC T cells (not recorded which). These TCRs come from a woman aged 45-65 years in good health.

This rearrangement joins TRBV7-9 to TRBJ1-5. CDR1 is SEHNR, CDR2 FQNEAQ, per germline (reference sequence). The CDR3 runs 13 residues. The CDR3 reads CASSPTWVQPQHF.

The CDR3 loop reads CASRLRRPTDTQYF. J is TRBJ2-3 and V is TRBV2. The CDR3 runs to 14 residues. Germline V lookup: CDR1 SNHLY, CDR2 FYNNEI. Combining the CDR3 with reference TRBV2 and TRBJ2-3 gives the whole variable domain EPEVTQTPSHQVTQMGQEVILRCVPISNHLYFYWYRQILGQKVEFLVSFYNNEISEKSEIFDDQFSVERPDGSNFTLKIRSTKLEDSAMYFCASRLRRPTDTQYFGPGTRLTVL.

The rearrangement links TRBV5-1 to TRBJ2-1; TCRdb's assignment of TRBD1 cannot be checked, as there is no DNA. From germline, CDR1 is SGHRS and CDR2 YFSETQ. The CDR3 covers 13 residues. CDR3 in amino acids: CASSSTGELGQFF.

The genes are TRBV5-8 and TRBJ1-2; the D call from TCRdb, TRBD1, cannot be confirmed without DNA. The CDR3 covers 18 residues. Per germline, CDR1 SGHTS and CDR2 YDEGEE. CDR3 sequence reads: CASSLTKTTDRTNYGYTF.

The chain has TRBV7-9 and TRBJ1-2. CDR3 size: 12 residues. Germline CDR1 reads SEHNR; CDR2 reads FQNEAQ (reference sequence). The CDR3: CASSPGAAGYTF.

This chain uses TRBV6-5 with TRBJ1-1. This CDR3 has 13 amino acids. CDR1 is MNHEY, CDR2 SVGAGI, per germline. This CDR3 is CASRLGLNTEAFF.

The chain couples TRBV10-3 to TRBJ1-5; no DNA is available, so the TRBD1 call from TCRdb remains unchecked. The CDR3 sequence is 13 residues long. The germline gives CDR1 ENHRY, CDR2 SYGVKD. CDR3 sequence reads: CAISGGGNQPQHF.

The chain couples TRBV6-6 to TRBJ1-5; checking the TCRdb D call of TRBD1 is not possible without DNA. CDR3 size: 15 residues. Per germline, CDR1 MNHNY and CDR2 SVGAGI (reference sequence). The CDR3 protein is CASSLQDGGGQPQHF.

The rearrangement links TRBV5-6 to TRBJ2-3; TCRdb names TRBD1, which stays unverified in the absence of DNA. This CDR3 is 16 amino acids long. Per germline, CDR1 SGHDT and CDR2 YYEEEE. The CDR3 sequence is CASSLGQGAKTDTQYF. Complete variable domain (other parts from reference TRBV5-6 and TRBJ2-3): DAGVTQSPTHLIKTRGQQVTLRCSPKSGHDTVSWYQQALGQGPQFIFQYYEEEERQRGNFPDRFSGHQFPNYSSELNVNALLLGDSALYLCASSLGQGAKTDTQYFGPGTRLTVL.

This chain links TRBV28 with TRBJ2-2; the D gene TCRdb calls, TRBD2, cannot be checked with no DNA. Germline CDR1 MDHEN, CDR2 SYDVKM. CDR3 length: 12 amino acids. The CDR3 loop reads CASTAGTGELFF.

The rearrangement joins TRBV12-3 or TRBV12-4 to TRBJ2-1; the D call from TCRdb, TRBD2, cannot be confirmed without DNA. CDR3 length: 15 residues. CDR3 loop: CASSTGSSSYNEQFF.

The chain recombines TRBV20-1 with TRBJ2-3; the TCRdb D gene call, TRBD2, has no DNA to confirm it. The CDR3 has 15 amino acids. Germline values: CDR1 DFQATT, CDR2 SNEGSKA (reference sequence). CDR3 loop: CSARDAGRNTDTQYF.

The V and J genes are TRBV4-1 and TRBJ2-3; the TCRdb call, TRBD2, lacks DNA for checking. From germline, CDR1 is MGHRA and CDR2 YSYEKL. The CDR3 spans 16 residues. The CDR3 loop reads CASSQGTSDSTDTQYF.

V is TRBV20-1 and J is TRBJ2-5; TCRdb's D call, TRBD2, is unchecked because there is no DNA. The CDR3 length is 16 residues. Germline CDR1 DFQATT, CDR2 SNEGSKA (reference sequence). The CDR3 is CSARDRESGFQETQYF.

The chain has TRBV2 and TRBJ2-7; TCRdb calls TRBD1, which cannot be checked without DNA. Germline CDR1 and CDR2: SNHLY and FYNNEI. CDR3 length equals 15 residues. The CDR3 here is CASSSPDRETDEQYF.

The chain links TRBV4-2 to TRBJ1-1; TCRdb picks TRBD1, but there is no DNA to check that call. The germline gives CDR1 LGHNA, CDR2 YNFKEQ. The CDR3 has 15 residues. This chain's CDR3 is CASSLWTGLNTEAFF.

The V gene is TRBV6-6, the J gene TRBJ2-3. Germline values: CDR1 MNHNY, CDR2 SVGAGI (reference sequence). The CDR3 length is 13 residues. The CDR3 sequence is CASKTLLTDTQYF.

The rearrangement links TRBV11-2 to TRBJ2-2; the TCRdb D gene call, TRBD1, has no DNA to confirm it. The CDR3 length is 14 residues. The germline CDR1 and CDR2 sequences are SGHAT and FQNNGV. The CDR3 reads CASSLIRGTGELFF. The full variable domain, in which reference TRBV11-2 and TRBJ2-2 provide the parts outside the CDR3, is EAGVAQSPRYKIIEKRQSVAFWCNPISGHATLYWYQQILGQGPKLLIQFQNNGVVDDSQLPKDRFSAERLKGVDSTLKIQPAKLEDSAVYLCASSLIRGTGELFFGEGSRLTVL.

This chain links TRBV6-5 with TRBJ2-1. CDR3 size: 13 residues. CDR1 and CDR2 from the germline V gene are MNHEY and SVGAGI. CDR3 protein: CASSRDEPNEQFF.

This rearrangement joins TRBV5-1 to TRBJ2-3; as DNA is missing, the TRBD2 call by TCRdb cannot be tested. Germline V gene sequence: CDR1 SGHRS, CDR2 YFSETQ. The CDR3 is made up of 15 amino acids. Here the CDR3 reads CASSQLAGEADTQYF.

The rearrangement uses TRBV12-3 or TRBV12-4 and TRBJ2-1; absent DNA, TCRdb's TRBD2 call cannot be checked. The CDR3 is made up of 15 amino acids. The CDR3 spells CASSLRREEYNEQFF.

This chain connects TRBV20-1 to TRBJ2-1; TCRdb indicates TRBD2, and absent DNA this call remains unverified. The V gene's germline CDR1 is DFQATT and CDR2 SNEGSKA (reference sequence). The CDR3 consists of 15 residues. Here the CDR3 reads CSASPFTGGSDEQFF.

The gene calls are TRBV6-5 and TRBJ1-2; TCRdb's D call of TRBD1 is untestable without DNA. CDR3 size: 15 residues. Germline V gives CDR1 MNHEY, CDR2 SVGAGI. This CDR3 reads CASSYSGGGGNGYTF.